This T cell receptor (beta chain) was sequenced for a study of read filtering for tumor transcriptome and immune sequencing. Across the whole study: DNase treatment preceded whole-transcriptome library preparation. Whole-study findings and limits: Single-read clonotypes: 80% to 90% of IR-seq clonotypes (approximately 4% of reads), more than 70% of RNA-seq clonotypes (less than 50% of reads).

Every patient had bone marrow sampled while the disease was active. The ends lost 4 bases at V and 2 bases at J; junction bases unmatched: 1. CDR3 length equals 14 residues. Germline V CDR1 and CDR2: ENHRY, SYGVKD. From 350 to 500 ng of RNA, a library with molecular barcoded alpha/delta and beta/gamma adaptors was made. TCRdb used MiXCR to reprocess the reads, holding one entry per CDR3 protein. Here the sample spans 39,000 or so distinct CDR3 sequences, around an eighth being singletons. Many counts were recorded for this clonotype. Antigen unknown. The sequence was obtained from a donor aged 40 or older with multiple myeloma. This chain uses TRBV10-3 with TRBJ1-5; TRBD1 matches at 8 bases. Sample: a population of CD138-negative cells sorted from bone marrow. The CDR3 is CAISGQGRNQPQHF. The CDR3 nucleotides read TGTGCCATCAGTGGACAGGGGCGCAATCAGCCCCAGCATTTT.